A single sample is the source of the 4 T cell receptor beta chains below, sequenced in a study of human T cells and chemical hapten exposure. Regarding time point: patch test 2, 6 weeks after DPC sensitization. Described treatment: therapeutic diphenylcyclopropenone sensitization with weekly scalp DPC. TCRdb independently ran MiXCR on the RACE reads; one entry per CDR3 protein. There are 90,000 to 110,000 distinct CDR3 sequences in the sample; 9% to 9.5% occur only once, and 3% to 3.5% lies in the top ten. Sequencing used whole blood, obtained in connection with sensitization to the hapten diphenylcyclopropenone (DPC). The receptors stem from a woman aged 40 to 50 with alopecia areata. Some clones in this sample may be carry-over from other donors' samples.

In its sample, this clonotype was seen a few times. The V gene is TRBV19, the J gene TRBJ1-5; no firm D call. Trimming stripped 11 bases from V and 0 bases from J, with 20 bases between. Germline assignment: CDR1 LNHDA and CDR2 SQIVND (reference sequence). The CDR3 extends over 16 amino acids. The CDR3 region is CAGPISIKPSNQPQHF. The DNA of the CDR3 is TGTGCCGGACCCATCAGCATCAAGCCTAGCAATCAGCCCCAGCATTTT.

There are many counts of this clonotype. The chain is built from TRBV12-3 or TRBV12-4 and TRBJ2-2; 13 bases align to TRBD2. Unmatched junction bases numbered 9, after V lost 6 bases and J lost 5 bases. The CDR3 runs 17 residues. The CDR3 bases are TGTGCCAGCAGAATGGGAAGACTAGCGGGGGGAACCGGGGAGCTGTTTTTT. This codes for CASRMGRLAGGTGELFF.

This clonotype was counted many times. The chain carries TRBV6-2 or TRBV6-3 and TRBJ2-2; D perhaps matches TRBD2 (6 bases). CDR3 length: 14 residues. Germline V lookup: CDR1 MNHEY, CDR2 SVGEGT. Trimming took off 7 bases at V and 5 bases at J, with 14 bases between the two ends. The CDR3 DNA sequence: TGTGCCAGCACCACCTGGGGGGAGACCGGGGAGCTGTTTTTT. As protein: CASTTWGETGELFF.

This clonotype has just a few counts. The gene calls are TRBV6-5 and TRBJ1-1, with D uncertain. Germline V CDR1 and CDR2: MNHEY, SVGAGI. The CDR3 contains 13 residues. Trimming removed 2 bases from V and 1 base from J, with 5 bases in between. CDR3 in amino acids: CASSYLGNTEAFF. CDR3 DNA sequence: TGTGCCAGCAGTTACCTGGGGAACACTGAAGCTTTCTTT.